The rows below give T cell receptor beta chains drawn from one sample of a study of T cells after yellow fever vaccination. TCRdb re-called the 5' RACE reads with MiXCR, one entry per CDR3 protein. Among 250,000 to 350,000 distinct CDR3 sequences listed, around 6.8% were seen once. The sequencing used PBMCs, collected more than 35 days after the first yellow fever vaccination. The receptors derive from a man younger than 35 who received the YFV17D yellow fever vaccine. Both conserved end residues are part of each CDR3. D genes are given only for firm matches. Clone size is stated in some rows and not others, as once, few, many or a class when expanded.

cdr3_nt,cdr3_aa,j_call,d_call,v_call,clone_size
TGTGCCTGGAGTGGCCAGAGAGCGGAGCCCCAGCATTTT,CAWSGQRAEPQHF,TRBJ1-5,-,TRBV30,once
TGTGCCAGCAGCCGGGACGGGACCGTAGGAACCCAGTACTTC,CASSRDGTVGTQYF,TRBJ2-5,-,TRBV12-3/TRBV12-4,few
TGTGCCAGCCGGTCGTCTGAAGCTTTCTTT,CASRSSEAFF,TRBJ1-1,-,TRBV6-5,few
TGCAGTGCTAGGGGAGGGACAGGGGTAGGAGACACTGAAGCTTTCTTT,CSARGGTGVGDTEAFF,TRBJ1-1,TRBD1,TRBV20-1,-
TGTGCCAGCAGTGGCCTTCGGGCCGACTCCTACAATGAGCAGTTCTTC,CASSGLRADSYNEQFF,TRBJ2-1,-,TRBV6-2/TRBV6-3,few
TGTGCCACCAGCAGAGAGGCAGGAGGTCAGCCCCAGCATTTT,CATSREAGGQPQHF,TRBJ1-5,-,TRBV15,few
TGCAGTGCGAGTTTCGGAGCTCCCACTGAAGCTTTCTTT,CSASFGAPTEAFF,TRBJ1-1,-,TRBV20-1,few
TGTGCCAGCAGTTCCCCGGGTGGGGGGACCCAGTACTTC,CASSSPGGGTQYF,TRBJ2-5,-,TRBV9,many
TGTGCCAGCTCTTTCCAGGGTCCCGAGACCCAGTACTTC,CASSFQGPETQYF,TRBJ2-5,-,TRBV18,-
TGTGCCAGCAGTTTAGGGGGAGGCGGGGATACGCAGTATTTT,CASSLGGGGDTQYF,TRBJ2-3,-,TRBV12-3/TRBV12-4,few
TGCAGTGCTAGAGATACCCGGGGGGGCACAGATACGCAGTATTTT,CSARDTRGGTDTQYF,TRBJ2-3,TRBD2,TRBV20-1,-
TGTGCCAGCACCCCCCAGGGGCAAGAGACCCAGTACTTC,CASTPQGQETQYF,TRBJ2-5,-,TRBV5-4,-
TGTGCCAGCAGTTACGACAGGTCTAACTATGGCTACACCTTC,CASSYDRSNYGYTF,TRBJ1-2,-,TRBV6-5,-
TGCGCCAGCAGCTTGACCGCTCTACGGGGAGAGACCCAGTACTTC,CASSLTALRGETQYF,TRBJ2-5,-,TRBV5-1,many
TGCAGTGCCAACACAGGACTAGCGGGGGATACGCAGTATTTT,CSANTGLAGDTQYF,TRBJ2-3,TRBD2,TRBV20-1,many
TGTGCCAGCAGCTCCTTTGATACGCAGTATTTT,CASSSFDTQYF,TRBJ2-3,-,TRBV7-2,-
TGCTGTGCTAGAGATTTGGACAGGTTTAACACCGGGGAGCTGTTTTTT,CCARDLDRFNTGELFF,TRBJ2-2,TRBD1,TRBV20-1,few
TGTGCCAGCAGGATCGGACTAGCGCAATACACAGATACGCAGTATTTT,CASRIGLAQYTDTQYF,TRBJ2-3,TRBD2,TRBV2,few
TGTGCCAGCAGTTTGATATCCGGGGAGGATACGCAGTATTTT,CASSLISGEDTQYF,TRBJ2-3,-,TRBV3-1,few
TGTGCCAGCAGTTACCTACCCCCGGGACAGGTTGGAGGCTACACCTTC,CASSYLPPGQVGGYTF,TRBJ1-2,TRBD1,TRBV6-5,-
TGTGCCACCAGCAGAGATGCGGTATCCCAGCCCCAGCATTTT,CATSRDAVSQPQHF,TRBJ1-5,-,TRBV15,few
TGCAGTGCTAGAGTGGTTGCAGGGGACCAGCCCCAGCATTTT,CSARVVAGDQPQHF,TRBJ1-5,-,TRBV20-1,many
TGTGCCAGCAGTCAAATGCGCCAGGGAGTTGTGGCAACCGGGGAGCTGTTTTTT,CASSQMRQGVVATGELFF,TRBJ2-2,-,TRBV7-3,few
TGTGCCAGCAGTATGGACCCGGGACAGGCGAACACCGGGGAGCTGTTTTTT,CASSMDPGQANTGELFF,TRBJ2-2,TRBD1,TRBV7-9,-
TGTGCCAGCAGCTTAAGCGGAACAGGGGGCAGTGCAGATACGCAGTATTTT,CASSLSGTGGSADTQYF,TRBJ2-3,TRBD1,TRBV7-3,many
TGTGCCAGCAGTTACAGAGGGGGGACAGGACATTACGACTATGGCTACACCTTC,CASSYRGGTGHYDYGYTF,TRBJ1-2,TRBD1,TRBV6-5,few
TGCAGTGCTAGAGATCGCAACCGGGCCTCCTACAATGAGCAGTTCTTC,CSARDRNRASYNEQFF,TRBJ2-1,-,TRBV20-1,many
TGCGCCAGCAGCCAAGAATTGCGGCTGGCCGAGCAGTACTTC,CASSQELRLAEQYF,TRBJ2-7,-,TRBV4-1,few
TGCGCCAGCAGCCAGGGGGGACTCCCAGTTCACGAGCAGTACTTC,CASSQGGLPVHEQYF,TRBJ2-7,-,TRBV4-1,-
TGTGCCAGCTCCTCGGACAGGATGAACACTGAAGCTTTCTTT,CASSSDRMNTEAFF,TRBJ1-1,TRBD1,TRBV18,-
TGTGCCAGCAGCCCCGGGAACTTCTTTTCCGACGTCGTCACAGATACGCAGTATTTT,CASSPGNFFSDVVTDTQYF,TRBJ2-3,-,TRBV11-2,-
TGTGCCAGCAGCGTCGGCGGGGGCGTCGATGAGCAGTTCTTC,CASSVGGGVDEQFF,TRBJ2-1,-,TRBV7-9,many
TGTGCCAGCAGCATATTACAGGTTGGCACACCCTATGGCTACACCTTC,CASSILQVGTPYGYTF,TRBJ1-2,-,TRBV5-4,few
TGCAGCGTTGACGACAGGGTCTACAATGAGCAGTTCTTC,CSVDDRVYNEQFF,TRBJ2-1,TRBD1,TRBV29-1,many
TGCGCCAGCAGCCAAGACGTCCTAGCGGGGGTAAGGCAGTTCTTC,CASSQDVLAGVRQFF,TRBJ2-1,TRBD2,TRBV4-3,many
TGTGCCAGCAGCGATCGACGCCTGAACACTGAAGCTTTCTTT,CASSDRRLNTEAFF,TRBJ1-1,-,TRBV2,few
TGTGCCAGCAGTCTATCGACAGGGCTCTCTGGGGCCAACGTCCTGACTTTC,CASSLSTGLSGANVLTF,TRBJ2-6,TRBD1,TRBV6-5,few
TGTGCCAGCATCGACGGGACCGCAACTAATGAAAAACTGTTTTTT,CASIDGTATNEKLFF,TRBJ1-4,-,TRBV6-2/TRBV6-3,few
TGTGCCAGCAGCCGAGCCCTAGCGGGGGGGGAGAAAGATACGCAGTATTTT,CASSRALAGGEKDTQYF,TRBJ2-3,TRBD2,TRBV7-2,-
TGTGCCACCATGGGGCAGGGCAGACGGGGGGTCTATGAGCAGTTCTTC,CATMGQGRRGVYEQFF,TRBJ2-1,TRBD2,TRBV24-1,-
TGCGCCAGCAGCATTGACAGGGGAGAGACCCAGTACTTC,CASSIDRGETQYF,TRBJ2-5,TRBD1,TRBV5-1,many
TGTGCCAGCAGCGATCCCGCAGGCGGGGGCTCCTACAATGAGCAGTTCTTC,CASSDPAGGGSYNEQFF,TRBJ2-1,TRBD2,TRBV7-3,-